Listed below are T cell receptor beta chains from one sample, sequenced in a study of T cells after yellow fever vaccination. Via MiXCR, TCRdb re-called the 5' RACE reads, giving one row per CDR3 protein. The table has around 260,000 distinct CDR3 sequences, around 5.2% seen once. The sample here was CD4+ T cells sorted from PBMCs, taken on the day of the yellow fever booster vaccination. The receptor set was obtained from a man in his late teens or twenties who received the YFV17D yellow fever vaccine. CDR3s include the opening cysteine and the closing phenylalanine or tryptophan. The order of the fields is J gene, clone size, V gene, D gene, CDR3 protein, CDR3 DNA. A D gene is named only where the DNA matches it firmly. Size values are once, few and many counts, or a class for expanded clones, and some rows have none.

TRBJ2-4 | many | TRBV7-2 | TRBD2 | CASSPSPGLAGEPIGHIQYF | TGTGCCAGCAGCCCAAGCCCTGGACTAGCGGGGGAGCCTATCGGTCACATTCAGTACTTC
TRBJ2-3 | many | TRBV19 | TRBD2 | CASSIGRLAGLSDTQYF | TGTGCCAGTAGTATAGGGCGCCTAGCGGGATTATCAGATACGCAGTATTTT
TRBJ2-7 | - | TRBV7-9 | - | CASSFARTEGYEQYF | TGTGCCAGCAGCTTCGCGCGGACAGAAGGCTACGAGCAGTACTTC
TRBJ2-7 | - | TRBV7-9 | - | CASSLSTPSYEQYF | TGTGCCAGCAGCTTAAGTACCCCGAGCTACGAGCAGTACTTC
TRBJ2-7 | once | TRBV5-1 | TRBD2 | CASSPGGALDYEQYF | TGCGCCAGCAGCCCGGGGGGGGCCCTCGACTACGAGCAGTACTTC
TRBJ2-5 | many | TRBV5-1 | - | CASSLGGGLQETQYF | TGCGCCAGCAGCTTGGGAGGGGGTCTCCAAGAGACCCAGTACTTC
TRBJ1-1 | - | TRBV9 | - | CASSSWRGANTEAFF | TGTGCCAGCAGCTCCTGGCGGGGGGCAAACACTGAAGCTTTCTTT
TRBJ2-5 | - | TRBV6-5 | - | CASSYSHKMGLGETQYF | TGTGCCAGCAGTTACTCGCATAAGATGGGGTTAGGAGAGACCCAGTACTTC
TRBJ2-2 | few | TRBV5-1 | TRBD2 | CASSFAAGANTGELFF | TGCGCCAGCAGCTTTGCGGCGGGGGCGAACACCGGGGAGCTGTTTTTT
TRBJ2-3 | many | TRBV4-1 | - | CASSQSADTQYF | TGCGCCAGCAGCCAATCGGCAGATACGCAGTATTTT
TRBJ1-6 | - | TRBV28 | TRBD1 | CASSLPGQGHSPLHF | TGTGCCAGCAGTTTACCGGGACAGGGCCATTCACCCCTCCACTTT
TRBJ2-2 | - | TRBV2 | TRBD2 | CASSVRGGDTGELFF | TGTGCCAGCAGTGTACGTGGGGGGGACACCGGGGAGCTGTTTTTT
TRBJ2-7 | many | TRBV12-3/TRBV12-4 | TRBD1 | CASSLGTGYEQYF | TGTGCCAGCAGTTTAGGGACAGGGTACGAGCAGTACTTC
TRBJ2-3 | - | TRBV18 | TRBD2 | CASSANSGGTDTQYF | TGTGCCAGCTCAGCCAACAGCGGGGGCACAGATACGCAGTATTTT
TRBJ2-4 | few | TRBV2 | - | CASRPTVAKNIQYF | TGTGCCAGCAGACCGACAGTAGCCAAAAACATTCAGTACTTC
TRBJ1-1 | - | TRBV12-3/TRBV12-4 | TRBD1 | CASILQGGRTEAFF | TGTGCCAGCATTCTACAGGGGGGTCGAACTGAAGCTTTCTTT
TRBJ1-2 | few | TRBV9 | - | CASSVAAVGGTGYTF | TGTGCCAGCAGCGTAGCCGCGGTGGGGGGGACTGGCTACACCTTC
TRBJ1-2 | few | TRBV7-2 | - | CASSLSPWPGLGGYTF | TGTGCCAGCAGCTTAAGCCCCTGGCCTGGGCTGGGAGGCTACACCTTC
TRBJ1-2 | - | TRBV29-1 | - | CSVGPVPNYTF | TGCAGCGTGGGCCCCGTCCCCAACTACACCTTC
TRBJ2-2 | few | TRBV6-5 | - | CASRPLGQGWAGELFF | TGTGCCAGCAGGCCTCTGGGGCAGGGATGGGCCGGGGAGCTGTTTTTT
TRBJ2-3 | - | TRBV19 | TRBD2 | CASSQRGGRDTQYF | TGTGCCAGTAGTCAGCGGGGGGGCCGAGATACGCAGTATTTT
TRBJ2-4 | - | TRBV5-1 | - | CASSLAQIGAGGKNIQYF | TGCGCCAGCAGCTTGGCCCAGATTGGGGCTGGAGGCAAAAACATTCAGTACTTC
TRBJ2-5 | many | TRBV10-3 | - | CATAGEQETQYF | TGTGCCACTGCCGGGGAACAAGAGACCCAGTACTTC
TRBJ2-5 | few | TRBV12-3/TRBV12-4 | - | CASRDRGSGGKTQYF | TGTGCCAGCAGGGACAGGGGCAGCGGGGGGAAGACCCAGTACTTC
TRBJ1-5 | few | TRBV5-1 | - | CASSLAGLNQPQHF | TGCGCCAGCAGCTTGGCTGGCCTCAATCAGCCCCAGCATTTT
TRBJ2-5 | few | TRBV19 | TRBD2 | CASSSGGKETQYF | TGTGCCAGTAGTAGCGGGGGGAAAGAGACCCAGTACTTC
TRBJ1-2 | - | TRBV10-3 | - | CAISGASGYNYGYTF | TGTGCCATCAGTGGAGCCTCAGGGTACAACTATGGCTACACCTTC
TRBJ1-2 | few | TRBV3-1 | - | CASSQEGRGYTF | TGTGCCAGCAGCCAAGAGGGACGAGGCTACACCTTC
TRBJ2-1 | - | TRBV20-1 | - | CSGGDLHSYNEQFF | TGCAGTGGGGGTGACCTCCACTCCTACAATGAGCAGTTCTTC
TRBJ2-1 | few | TRBV2 | - | CASRLRGGPYNEQFF | TGTGCCAGCAGGTTAAGGGGGGGCCCCTACAATGAGCAGTTCTTC
TRBJ2-1 | - | TRBV18 | - | CASSPQRANEQFF | TGTGCCAGCTCACCACAACGAGCGAATGAGCAGTTCTTC
TRBJ1-4 | few | TRBV19 | TRBD1 | CASSILGTGNEKLFF | TGTGCCAGTAGTATTCTCGGGACAGGAAATGAAAAACTGTTTTTT